These 19 T cell receptor beta chains were all obtained from the same sample, sequenced in a study of T-cell memory formation after mild COVID-19. TCRdb reprocessed the 5' RACE reads via MiXCR and lists one record per CDR3 protein. This sample has 120,000 to 150,000 distinct CDR3 sequences; 6% to 6.5% occur once, and the top ten carry about 1.9%. The sample was PBMCs or a T cell subset sorted from them (not recorded which). These receptors all stem from an adult woman who had mild COVID-19 (a few samples of this study predate the infection). Cell type and time point are not known.

The V gene is TRBV4-2, the J gene TRBJ1-6; D call uncertain. The CDR3 covers 16 residues. V dropped 0 bases and J dropped 7 bases, with 13 bases sitting between them. Per the germline V gene, CDR1 is LGHNA and CDR2 is YNFKEQ. CDR3 protein: CASSQDRRPTNSPLHF. CDR3 DNA: TGTGCCAGCAGCCAAGATAGGAGGCCGACGAATTCACCCCTCCACTTT.

This clonotype was counted at least ten times. The chain combines TRBV29-1 with TRBJ2-1; D is possibly TRBD1 (6 bases). Deletions cut 4 bases from V and 5 bases from J, with 15 bases between. Germline CDR1 is SQVTM and CDR2 is ANQGSEA. This CDR3 is built from 14 residues. The CDR3 protein is CSVGAWTDDNEQFF. The CDR3 DNA is TGCAGCGTTGGGGCCTGGACAGACGACAATGAGCAGTTCTTC.

This clonotype appeared many times. In DNA form, the CDR3 reads TGTGCCAGCAGAGCCGGGACAGGGAGTCACGAGCAGTACTTC. This codes for CASRAGTGSHEQYF. The J gene is TRBJ2-7, the V gene TRBV12-3 or TRBV12-4; 9 bases align to TRBD1. J lost 5 bases, V lost 6 bases, and 8 bases had no gene match. The CDR3 runs 14 residues.

V is TRBV20-1 and J is TRBJ2-7; TRBD2 is a possible D gene (6 bases). The germline V and J ends were trimmed by 4 bases and 2 bases, with 12 bases remaining between them. Germline values: CDR1 DFQATT, CDR2 SNEGSKA (reference sequence). CDR3 size: 13 residues. The CDR3 sequence: CSAISAGPYEQYF. CDR3 coding DNA: TGCAGTGCTATCTCCGCGGGACCCTACGAGCAGTACTTC.

This clonotype was seen only a few times. This sequence joins TRBV30 and TRBJ2-3; 8 nucleotides agree with TRBD1. The trim removed 0 bases at V and 8 bases at J, leaving 1 base unmatched. CDR3 size: 12 residues. The germline V gene has CDR1 GTSNPN and CDR2 SVGIG (reference sequence). This CDR3 is CAWSVQGGTQYF. The CDR3 DNA sequence: TGTGCCTGGAGTGTACAGGGGGGTACGCAGTATTTT.

CDR3 bases: TGCGCCAGCGGGGACCCGAACACCGGGGAGCTGTTTTTT. Amino acid sequence: CASGDPNTGELFF. The V call is TRBV5-1, the J call TRBJ2-2; possibly TRBD1 or TRBD2 for D (5 bases each). Per the germline V gene, CDR1 is SGHRS and CDR2 is YFSETQ. The CDR3 covers 13 residues. Trimming took 7 bases from V and 0 from J, leaving 7 bases between them.

This clonotype was observed a few times. The chain recombines TRBV6-2 or TRBV6-3 with TRBJ2-4, with a possible D match to TRBD1 (5 bases). The CDR3 spans 16 residues. CDR1 MNHEY and CDR2 SVGEGT come from the germline V gene. Between the trimmed V and J ends, which lost 5 bases and 4 bases, there was a span of 18 bases. CDR3 protein: CASSHDMRQSKNIQYF. The CDR3 nucleotides read TGTGCCAGCAGTCACGACATGAGACAGTCGAAAAACATTCAGTACTTC.

There are many counts of this clonotype. J is TRBJ2-5 and V is TRBV10-3; 8 nucleotides align to TRBD1. Germline-derived CDR1 and CDR2 are ENHRY and SYGVKD. With V trimmed by 10 bases and J by 5 bases, 9 bases remained unmatched. This CDR3 contains 13 residues. CDR3 nucleotides: TGTGCCACAGAGGAGACAGGGGCTGAGACCCAGTACTTC. Translating it yields CATEETGAETQYF.

In DNA, the CDR3 is TGTGCCAGCAGTTTCATGACAGGGGGCCGAGAAGCTTTCTTT. Its protein is CASSFMTGGREAFF. The genes are TRBV12-3 or TRBV12-4 and TRBJ1-1, with TRBD1 matching 10 bases. The CDR3 is 14 amino acids. V shed 3 bases, J shed 8 bases, and the junction held 6 bases outside the gene matches.

The V call is TRBV4-1, the J call TRBJ1-5; no clear D. V lost 4 bases to trimming and J lost 0 bases, with 16 bases between them. Per germline, CDR1 MGHRA and CDR2 YSYEKL. The CDR3 spans 17 residues. DNA for the CDR3: TGCGCCAGCAGCCCAGGTGCGGGGATTTATAGCAATCAGCCCCAGCATTTT. It translates to CASSPGAGIYSNQPQHF.

This clonotype has a count of ten or more. This chain joins TRBV5-1 and TRBJ2-5; 12 nucleotides line up with TRBD2. Germline CDR1 is SGHRS and CDR2 is YFSETQ. This CDR3 comprises 17 residues. With 0 bases clipped from V and 5 bases from J, the junction kept 8 bases outside the gene matches. Here the CDR3 DNA reads TGCGCCAGCAGCTTGGCAACTAGCGGGAGGAGTGGGGAGACCCAGTACTTC. As protein: CASSLATSGRSGETQYF.

J is TRBJ2-3 and V is TRBV24-1; D perhaps matches TRBD1 (6 bases). The CDR3 is 18 amino acids. Trimming cost V 3 bases and J 4 bases, with 22 bases left between them. Germline CDR1 KGHDR, CDR2 SFDVKD. CDR3 region: CATSDGPGQPITADTQYF. The CDR3 bases are TGTGCCACCAGTGATGGTCCCGGACAGCCCATCACAGCAGATACGCAGTATTTT.

The table lists this clonotype with many counts. The gene calls are TRBV12-3 or TRBV12-4 and TRBJ2-5, with D perhaps being TRBD1 or TRBD2 (5 bases each). V dropped 5 bases and J dropped 0 bases, with 10 bases sitting between them. This CDR3 region has 14 residues. The CDR3 nucleotides read TGTGCCAGCAGTCCCGTGGGGGACCAAGAGACCCAGTACTTC. Amino acid sequence: CASSPVGDQETQYF.

There are many counts of this clonotype. V and J are TRBV12-3 or TRBV12-4 and TRBJ2-7, with 8 bases that match TRBD2. Trimming removed 5 bases from V and 4 bases from J; junction bases left unmatched: 7. CDR3 length: 14 residues. CDR3 residues: CASSAGTSGYEQYF. CDR3 in DNA: TGTGCCAGCAGTGCCGGTACTAGCGGTTACGAGCAGTACTTC.

The rearrangement uses TRBV2 and TRBJ2-3; D possibly corresponds to TRBD2 (5 bases). Looked up from germline, CDR1 is SNHLY and CDR2 is FYNNEI. Trimming stripped 8 bases from V and 0 bases from J, with 15 bases between. CDR3 length equals 15 residues. CDR3 sequence: CASQARERSTDTQYF. The CDR3 DNA reads as TGTGCCAGCCAGGCTAGGGAGAGGAGCACAGATACGCAGTATTTT. Full variable domain (missing parts from reference TRBV2 and TRBJ2-3): EPEVTQTPSHQVTQMGQEVILRCVPISNHLYFYWYRQILGQKVEFLVSFYNNEISEKSEIFDDQFSVERPDGSNFTLKIRSTKLEDSAMYFCASQARERSTDTQYFGPGTRLTVL.

This clonotype was detected ten times or more. V gene TRBV20-1 combines with J gene TRBJ2-2; D not resolved. The CDR3 extends over 15 amino acids. Germline V gene sequence: CDR1 DFQATT, CDR2 SNEGSKA (reference sequence). The V and J ends lost 0 bases and 8 bases respectively, with 16 bases between them. This CDR3 is CSAREAGGRLGELFF. The CDR3 nucleotides are TGCAGTGCTAGAGAGGCAGGTGGCAGGCTAGGGGAGCTGTTTTTT.

This clonotype was counted ten times or more. The chain recombines TRBV20-1 with TRBJ2-3; 14 bases line up with TRBD2. This CDR3 has 15 residues. V lost 3 bases, J lost 5 bases, and 4 bases stayed unmatched. The V gene's germline CDR1 is DFQATT and CDR2 SNEGSKA (reference sequence). CDR3 protein: CSARFGTSGRDTQYF. DNA of the CDR3: TGCAGTGCTAGGTTCGGGACTAGCGGGAGAGATACGCAGTATTTT.

This clonotype occurred many times. The chain links TRBV10-3 to TRBJ2-6; D perhaps matches TRBD1 (6 bases). The CDR3 totals 14 residues. Germline V gene lookup returns CDR1 ENHRY and CDR2 SYGVKD. The germline V and J ends were trimmed by 10 bases and 4 bases, with 14 bases remaining between them. The CDR3 region is CATLTGPGANVLTF. The CDR3 DNA is TGTGCCACCCTAACAGGGCCCGGGGCCAACGTCCTGACTTTC.

The chain has TRBV24-1 and TRBJ2-1; D perhaps matches TRBD1 (5 bases). CDR1 is KGHDR, CDR2 SFDVKD, per germline. CDR3 length: 15 residues. The ends were cut back, 1 base at V and 0 bases at J, with 6 bases in the middle. The CDR3 here is CATSDFRDSYNEQFF. CDR3 nucleotide sequence: TGTGCCACCAGTGATTTCAGGGACTCCTACAATGAGCAGTTCTTC.